This T cell receptor (beta chain) was recorded in a study of T cell responses to AZD1222 COVID-19 vaccine. Overall study results and limits: Spike was spanned by vaccine-associated CD4 TCRs, with dominance at 160-218 and 743-854. Just five or six AZD1222 recipients were seropositive at baseline. Among the donors, most were white British and more were female, and clonal diversity was possibly underestimated.

Losses at the gene ends were 0 bases for V and 2 bases for J; bases not matched to a gene: 6. CDR3 length: 17 residues. Regarding this clone: Antigen: not known.

Clones were read by immunoSEQ multiplex PCR, and TCRdb kept only the in-frame ones, dropping some. The data contain hundreds of thousands of clones, about 92% of them singletons. The chain joins TRBV23-1 to TRBJ2-5; 10 bases fit TRBD1. TRBV23-1 is identified as an open reading frame with a role that is uncertain. This TCR was sampled from an adult in good health. The input for sequencing was peripheral blood, taken on day 0 of MenACWY control vaccination. CDR3 DNA sequence: TGCGCCAGCAGTCAATCGTCCGGGACAGGGGATCAAGAGACCCAGTACTTC. The encoded protein is CASSQSSGTGDQETQYF.